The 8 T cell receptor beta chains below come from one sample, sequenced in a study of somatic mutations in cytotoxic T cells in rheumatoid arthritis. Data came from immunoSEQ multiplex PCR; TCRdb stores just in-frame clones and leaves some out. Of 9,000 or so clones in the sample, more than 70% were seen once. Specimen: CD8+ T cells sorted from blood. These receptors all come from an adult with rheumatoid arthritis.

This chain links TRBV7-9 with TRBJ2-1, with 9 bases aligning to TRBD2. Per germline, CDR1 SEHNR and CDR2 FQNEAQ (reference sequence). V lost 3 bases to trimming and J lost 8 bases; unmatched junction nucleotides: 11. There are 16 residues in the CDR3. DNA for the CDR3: TGTGCCAGCAGCTTCCAGACTAGCGGACTAGTCTATGAGCAGTTCTTC. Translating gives CASSFQTSGLVYEQFF.

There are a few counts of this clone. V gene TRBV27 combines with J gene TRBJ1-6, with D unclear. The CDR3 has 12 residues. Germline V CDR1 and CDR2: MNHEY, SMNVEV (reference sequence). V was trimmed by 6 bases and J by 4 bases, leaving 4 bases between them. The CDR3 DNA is TGTGCCAGCAGGGATTATAATTCACCCCTCCACTTT. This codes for CASRDYNSPLHF.

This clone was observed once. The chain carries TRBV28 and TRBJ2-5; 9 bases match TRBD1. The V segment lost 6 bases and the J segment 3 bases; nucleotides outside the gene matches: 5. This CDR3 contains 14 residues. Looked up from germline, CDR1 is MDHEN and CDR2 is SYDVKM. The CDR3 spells CASSQWTGEETQYF. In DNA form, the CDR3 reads TGTGCCAGCAGCCAATGGACAGGGGAAGAGACCCAGTACTTC.

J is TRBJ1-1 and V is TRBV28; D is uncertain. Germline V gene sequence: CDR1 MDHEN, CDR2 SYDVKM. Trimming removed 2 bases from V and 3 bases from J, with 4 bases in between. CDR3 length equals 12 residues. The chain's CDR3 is CASSLPHTEAFF. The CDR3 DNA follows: TGTGCCAGCAGTTTACCCCACACTGAAGCTTTCTTT.

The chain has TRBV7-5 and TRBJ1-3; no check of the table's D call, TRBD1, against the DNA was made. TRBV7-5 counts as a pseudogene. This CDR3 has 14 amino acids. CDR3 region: CARRPRGIGNTIYF. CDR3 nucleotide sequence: TGTGCCAGAAGGCCTAGGGGGATCGGAAACACCATATATTTT.

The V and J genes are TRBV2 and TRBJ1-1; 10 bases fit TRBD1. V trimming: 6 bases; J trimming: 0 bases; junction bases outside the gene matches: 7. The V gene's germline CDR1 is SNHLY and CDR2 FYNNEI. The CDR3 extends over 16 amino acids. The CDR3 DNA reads TGTGCCAGCAGCGGCCGGACAGGGGGTATGAACACTGAAGCTTTCTTT. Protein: CASSGRTGGMNTEAFF.

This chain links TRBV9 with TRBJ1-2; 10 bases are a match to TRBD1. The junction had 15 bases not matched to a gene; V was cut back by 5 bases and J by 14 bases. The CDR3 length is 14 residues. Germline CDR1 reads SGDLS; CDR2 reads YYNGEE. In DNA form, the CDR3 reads TGTGCCAGCAGTCCCGGGACAGGGGTAGTTCCTAGTACCTTC. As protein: CASSPGTGVVPSTF.

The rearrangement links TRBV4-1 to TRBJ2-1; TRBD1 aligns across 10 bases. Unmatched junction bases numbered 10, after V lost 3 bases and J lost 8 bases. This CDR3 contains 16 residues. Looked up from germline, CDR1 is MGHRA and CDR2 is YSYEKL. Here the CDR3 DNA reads TGCGCCAGCAGCCAGGGGCCGGACAGGGGGTTACATGAGCAGTTCTTC. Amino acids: CASSQGPDRGLHEQFF.